This TCR beta chain emerged from a study of neurological immune-mediated disorders. From germline, CDR1 is MNHNY and CDR2 SVGAGI (reference sequence). V was pared by 6 bases and J by 2 bases, with 3 bases of the junction left unmatched. The CDR3 is 13 residues long. This clonotype appeared many times. A single record per CDR3 protein comes from TCRdb applying MiXCR to the 5' RACE reads. Seen here are roughly 56,000 distinct CDR3 sequences, approximately 10% observed once, and the top ten hold 1.5% to 2%. The chain combines TRBV6-6 with TRBJ1-2; 7 nucleotides match TRBD1. The source is a man in his fifties or sixties in good health. The sequencing sample was made of PBMCs. CDR3 DNA sequence: TGTGCCAGCAGCCAGACAGGGAACTATGGCTACACCTTC. It translates to CASSQTGNYGYTF.